What follows describes a single TCR beta chain. The antigen remains unidentified. Trimming at V came to 2 bases and at J to 6 bases, leaving 5 bases not matched to a gene. CDR1 and CDR2 from the germline V gene are LGHNA and YNFKEQ. There are 15 residues in the CDR3. The data stem from a study of cytomegalovirus exposure and HLA in healthy donors. Vbeta (60) and Jbeta (13) primers were used in the PCR. The method was immunoSEQ multiplex PCR; TCRdb's version includes in-frame clones alone and lacks a portion of them. The sample includes 70,000 to 100,000 clones, just under 70% seen only once; the top ten take 2.5% to 3%. Study conclusions and caveats: Per a prior analysis, the majority of TCR beta V segments were productive roughly 87% or roughly 30% of the time. Among CMV-associated TCR beta chains, most appeared HLA-restricted in a later analysis.

The sequence was obtained from a man aged 45-65 years in good health and CMV-seronegative. The sample was PBMCs. This chain connects TRBV4-2 to TRBJ2-3, with 10 nucleotides matching TRBD1. This CDR3 is CASSQNDRGRDTQYF. The CDR3 bases are TGTGCCAGCAGCCAAAACGACAGGGGGCGGGATACGCAGTATTTT.